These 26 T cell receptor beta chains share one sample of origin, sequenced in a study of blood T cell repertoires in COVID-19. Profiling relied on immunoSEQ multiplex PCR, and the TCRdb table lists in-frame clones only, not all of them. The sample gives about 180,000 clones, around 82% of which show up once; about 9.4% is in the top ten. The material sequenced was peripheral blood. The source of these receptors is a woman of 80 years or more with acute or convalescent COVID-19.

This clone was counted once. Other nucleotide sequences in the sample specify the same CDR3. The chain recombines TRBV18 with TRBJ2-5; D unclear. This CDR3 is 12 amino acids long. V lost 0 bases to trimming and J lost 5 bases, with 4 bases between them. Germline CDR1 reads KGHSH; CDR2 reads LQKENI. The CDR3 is CASSPPGETQYF. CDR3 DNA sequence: TGTGCCAGCTCACCACCGGGCGAGACCCAGTACTTC.

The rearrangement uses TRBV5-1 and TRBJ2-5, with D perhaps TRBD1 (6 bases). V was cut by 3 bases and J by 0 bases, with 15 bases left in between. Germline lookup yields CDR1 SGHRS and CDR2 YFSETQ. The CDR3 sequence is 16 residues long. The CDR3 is CASSSSRQGYQETQYF. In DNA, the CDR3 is TGCGCCAGCAGCTCCTCCCGGCAGGGGTACCAAGAGACCCAGTACTTC.

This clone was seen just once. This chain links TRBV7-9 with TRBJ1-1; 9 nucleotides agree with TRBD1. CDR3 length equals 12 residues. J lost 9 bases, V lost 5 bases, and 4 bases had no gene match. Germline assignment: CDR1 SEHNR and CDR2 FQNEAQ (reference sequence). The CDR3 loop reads CASSPGQGQAFF. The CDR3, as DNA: TGTGCCAGCAGCCCCGGACAGGGGCAAGCTTTCTTT.

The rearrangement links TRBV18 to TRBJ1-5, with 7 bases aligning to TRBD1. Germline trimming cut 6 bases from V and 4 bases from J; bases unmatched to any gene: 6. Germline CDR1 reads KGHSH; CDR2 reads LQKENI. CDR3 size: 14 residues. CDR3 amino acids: CASSPGTANQPQHF. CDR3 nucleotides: TGTGCCAGCTCGCCCGGGACAGCAAATCAGCCCCAGCATTTT.

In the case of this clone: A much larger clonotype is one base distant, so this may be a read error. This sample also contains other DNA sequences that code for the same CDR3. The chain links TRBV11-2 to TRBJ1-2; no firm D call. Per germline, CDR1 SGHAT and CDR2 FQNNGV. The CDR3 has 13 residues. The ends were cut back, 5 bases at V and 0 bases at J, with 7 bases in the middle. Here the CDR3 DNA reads TGTGCCAGCAGCCCTTCAGCTAACTATGGCTACACCTTC. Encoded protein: CASSPSANYGYTF.

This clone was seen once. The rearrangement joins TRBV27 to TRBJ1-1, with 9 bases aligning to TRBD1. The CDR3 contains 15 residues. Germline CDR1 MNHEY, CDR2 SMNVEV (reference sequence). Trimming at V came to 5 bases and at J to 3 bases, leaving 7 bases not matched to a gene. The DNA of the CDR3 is TGTGCCAGCAGTCTTGGGACAGGGTGGTACACTGAAGCTTTCTTT. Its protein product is CASSLGTGWYTEAFF.

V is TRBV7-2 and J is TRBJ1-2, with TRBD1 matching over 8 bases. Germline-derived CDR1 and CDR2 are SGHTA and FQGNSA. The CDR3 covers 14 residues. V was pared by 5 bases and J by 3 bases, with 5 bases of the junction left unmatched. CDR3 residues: CASSSGTGHYGYTF. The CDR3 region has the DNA TGTGCCAGCAGCAGCGGGACAGGACACTATGGCTACACCTTC.

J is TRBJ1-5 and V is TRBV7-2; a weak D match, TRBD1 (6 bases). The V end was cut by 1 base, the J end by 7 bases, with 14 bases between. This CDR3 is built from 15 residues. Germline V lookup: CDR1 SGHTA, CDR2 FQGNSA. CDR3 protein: CASSLEAGAGQPQHF. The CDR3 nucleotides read TGTGCCAGCAGCTTAGAAGCGGGGGCGGGACAGCCCCAGCATTTT. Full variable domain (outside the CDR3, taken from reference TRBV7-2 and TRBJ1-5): GAGVSQSPSNKVTEKGKDVELRCDPISGHTALYWYRQSLGQGLEFLIYFQGNSAPDKSGLPSDRFSAERTGGSVSTLTIQRTQQEDSAVYLCASSLEAGAGQPQHFGDGTRLSIL.

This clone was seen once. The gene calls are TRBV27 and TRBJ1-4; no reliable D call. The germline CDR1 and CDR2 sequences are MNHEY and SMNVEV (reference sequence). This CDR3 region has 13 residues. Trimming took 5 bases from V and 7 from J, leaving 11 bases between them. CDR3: CASSRARGEKLFF. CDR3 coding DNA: TGTGCCAGCAGTCGGGCCCGGGGTGAAAAACTGTTTTTT.

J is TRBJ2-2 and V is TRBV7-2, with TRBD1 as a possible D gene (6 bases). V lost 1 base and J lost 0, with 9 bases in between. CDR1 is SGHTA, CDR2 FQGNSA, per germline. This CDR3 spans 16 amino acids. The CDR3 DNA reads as TGTGCCAGCAGCTTAGGATGGACAGCGAACACCGGGGAGCTGTTTTTT. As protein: CASSLGWTANTGELFF. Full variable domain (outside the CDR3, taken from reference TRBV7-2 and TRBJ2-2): GAGVSQSPSNKVTEKGKDVELRCDPISGHTALYWYRQSLGQGLEFLIYFQGNSAPDKSGLPSDRFSAERTGGSVSTLTIQRTQQEDSAVYLCASSLGWTANTGELFFGEGSRLTVL.

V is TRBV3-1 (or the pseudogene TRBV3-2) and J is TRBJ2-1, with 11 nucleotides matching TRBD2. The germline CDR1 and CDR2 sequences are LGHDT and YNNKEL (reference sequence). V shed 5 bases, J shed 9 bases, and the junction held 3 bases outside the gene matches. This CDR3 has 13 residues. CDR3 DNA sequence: TGTGCCAGCAGCTCCGGGACTAGCGGTGAGCAGTTCTTC. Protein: CASSSGTSGEQFF.

The DNA for the CDR3 is TGTGCCAGCAGCTCAGAGCGGGGACGCACAGATACGCAGTATTTT. Translating gives CASSSERGRTDTQYF. J is TRBJ2-3 and V is TRBV6-6; 7 bases fit TRBD2. The CDR3 spans 15 residues. J lost 1 base, V lost 6 bases, and 7 bases had no gene match. Germline V CDR1 and CDR2: MNHNY, SVGAGI (reference sequence).

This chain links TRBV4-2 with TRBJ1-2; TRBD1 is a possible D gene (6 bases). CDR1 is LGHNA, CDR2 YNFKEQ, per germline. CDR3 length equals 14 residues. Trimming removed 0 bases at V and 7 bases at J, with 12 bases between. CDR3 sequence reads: CASSQEVGGAGYTF. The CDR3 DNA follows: TGTGCCAGCAGCCAAGAGGTCGGGGGGGCTGGCTACACCTTC.

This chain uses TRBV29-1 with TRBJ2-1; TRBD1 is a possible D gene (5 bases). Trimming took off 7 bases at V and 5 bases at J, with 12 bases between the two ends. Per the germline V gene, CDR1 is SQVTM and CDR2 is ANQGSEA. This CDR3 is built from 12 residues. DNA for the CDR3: TGCAGCGCCTTAAAGACAGACAATGAGCAGTTCTTC. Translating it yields CSALKTDNEQFF.

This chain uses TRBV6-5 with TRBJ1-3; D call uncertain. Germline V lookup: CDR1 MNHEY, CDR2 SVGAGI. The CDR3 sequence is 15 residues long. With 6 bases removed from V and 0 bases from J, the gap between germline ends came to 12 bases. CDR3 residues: CASRPAGSSGNTIYF. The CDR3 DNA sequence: TGTGCCAGCAGACCTGCCGGGAGCTCTGGAAACACCATATATTTT.

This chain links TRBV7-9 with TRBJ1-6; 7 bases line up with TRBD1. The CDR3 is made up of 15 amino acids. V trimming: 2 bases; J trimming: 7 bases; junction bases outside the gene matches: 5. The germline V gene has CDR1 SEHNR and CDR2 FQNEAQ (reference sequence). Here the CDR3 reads CASSLWDSGNSPLHF. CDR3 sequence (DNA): TGTGCCAGCAGCTTATGGGACAGTGGAAATTCACCCCTCCACTTT.

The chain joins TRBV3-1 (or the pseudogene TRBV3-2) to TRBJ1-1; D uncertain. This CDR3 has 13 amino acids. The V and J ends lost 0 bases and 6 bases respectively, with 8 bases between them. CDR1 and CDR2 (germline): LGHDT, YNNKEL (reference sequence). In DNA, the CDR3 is TGTGCCAGCAGCCAAGATCCCCCGGCTGAAGCTTTCTTT. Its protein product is CASSQDPPAEAFF.

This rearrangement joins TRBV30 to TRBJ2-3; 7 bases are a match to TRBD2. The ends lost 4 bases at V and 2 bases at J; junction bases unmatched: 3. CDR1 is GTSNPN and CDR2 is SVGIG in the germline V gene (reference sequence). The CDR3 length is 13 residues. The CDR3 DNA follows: TGTGCCTGGACCGGGAGGTCCACAGATACGCAGTATTTT. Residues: CAWTGRSTDTQYF. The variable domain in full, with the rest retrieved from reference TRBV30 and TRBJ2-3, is SQTIHQWPATLVQPVGSPLSLECTVEGTSNPNLYWYRQAAGRGLQLLFYSVGIGQISSEVPQNLSASRPQDRQFILSSKKLLLSDSGFYLCAWTGRSTDTQYFGPGTRLTVL.

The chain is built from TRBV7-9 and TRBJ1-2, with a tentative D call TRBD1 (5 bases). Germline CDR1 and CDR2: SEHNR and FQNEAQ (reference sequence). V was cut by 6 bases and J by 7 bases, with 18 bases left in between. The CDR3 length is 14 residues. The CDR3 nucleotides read TGTGCCAGCAGGACCCTTTCAGGGCTTAGTGGCTACACCTTC. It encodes CASRTLSGLSGYTF.

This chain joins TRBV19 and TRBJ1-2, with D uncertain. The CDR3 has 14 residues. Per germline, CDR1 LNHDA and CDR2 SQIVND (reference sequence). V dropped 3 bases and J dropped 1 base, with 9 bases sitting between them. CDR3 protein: CASSIALFNYGYTF. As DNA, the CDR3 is TGTGCCAGTAGTATCGCACTGTTTAACTATGGCTACACCTTC. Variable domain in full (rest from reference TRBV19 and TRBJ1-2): DGGITQSPKYLFRKEGQNVTLSCEQNLNHDAMYWYRQDPGQGLRLIYYSQIVNDFQKGDIAEGYSVSREKKESFPLTVTSAQKNPTAFYLCASSIALFNYGYTFGSGTRLTVV.

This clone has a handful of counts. CDR3 nucleotide sequence: TGTGCCAGCAGAGAAATATCTAGCGGATCCTACAATGAGCAGTTCTTC. Translating gives CASREISSGSYNEQFF. The V gene is TRBV6-1, the J gene TRBJ2-1; TRBD2 agrees at 7 bases. CDR3 size: 16 residues. CDR1 is MNHNS, CDR2 SASEGT, per germline. The V segment lost 6 bases and the J segment 1 base; nucleotides outside the gene matches: 9.

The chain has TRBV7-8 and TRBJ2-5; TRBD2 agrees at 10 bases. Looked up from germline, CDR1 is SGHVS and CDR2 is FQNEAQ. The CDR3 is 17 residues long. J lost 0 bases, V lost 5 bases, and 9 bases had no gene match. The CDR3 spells CASSPLGLAEYQETQYF. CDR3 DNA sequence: TGTGCCAGCAGCCCCCTAGGACTAGCGGAGTACCAAGAGACCCAGTACTTC.

CDR3 loop: CASSQEALAGGSTDTQYF. The CDR3 DNA follows: TGTGCCAGCAGCCAAGAAGCTCTAGCGGGGGGGTCGACAGATACGCAGTATTTT. The chain combines TRBV3-1 (or the pseudogene TRBV3-2) with TRBJ2-3, with 12 positions matching TRBD2. This CDR3 region has 18 residues. Germline V gene sequence: CDR1 LGHDT, CDR2 YNNKEL (reference sequence). V trimming: 0 bases; J trimming: 3 bases; junction bases outside the gene matches: 7.

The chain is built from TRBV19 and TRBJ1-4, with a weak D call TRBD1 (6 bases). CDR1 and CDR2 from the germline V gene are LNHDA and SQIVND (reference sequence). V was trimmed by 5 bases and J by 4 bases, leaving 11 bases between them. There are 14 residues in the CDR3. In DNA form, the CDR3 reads TGTGCCAGTAGTTCACGACAGGATAATGAAAAACTGTTTTTT. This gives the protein CASSSRQDNEKLFF.

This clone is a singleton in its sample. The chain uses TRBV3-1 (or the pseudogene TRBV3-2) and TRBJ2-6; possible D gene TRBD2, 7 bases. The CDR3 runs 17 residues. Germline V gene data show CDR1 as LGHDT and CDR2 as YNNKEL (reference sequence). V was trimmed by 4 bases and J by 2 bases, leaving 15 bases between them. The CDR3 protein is CASSRIGGGAGANVLTF. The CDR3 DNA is TGTGCCAGCAGCCGGATCGGAGGGGGGGCTGGGGCCAACGTCCTGACTTTC.

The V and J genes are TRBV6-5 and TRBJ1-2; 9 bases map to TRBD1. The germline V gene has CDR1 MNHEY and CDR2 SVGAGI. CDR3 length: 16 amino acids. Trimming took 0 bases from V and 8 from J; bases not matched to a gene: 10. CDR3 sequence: CASSYSSPRDRAGYTF. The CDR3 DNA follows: TGTGCCAGCAGTTACTCTTCCCCCCGGGACAGGGCGGGCTACACCTTC.